This T cell receptor (beta chain) was retrieved from a study of blood T cell repertoires in COVID-19. Across the study: Specimens from acute and convalescent COVID-19 originated in the United States, Italy and Spain. T cells, B-cell-depleted T cells, or PBMCs provided the cDNA or gDNA that served as material.

The protocol was immunoSEQ multiplex PCR, while the TCRdb copy is restricted to in-frame clones and leaves out a portion. This sample carries 180,000 or so clones, 87% of them seen once, and the ten largest clones take 1.6%. The CDR3 spans 15 residues. The germline V and J ends were trimmed by 0 bases and 5 bases, with 11 bases remaining between them. Germline-derived CDR1 and CDR2 are SGHRS and YFSETQ. Sequencing was performed on peripheral blood. The TCR sequence derives from a woman aged 45-60 years with acute or convalescent COVID-19. The chain joins TRBV5-1 to TRBJ2-2; D is uncertain. CDR3 protein: CASSLGSLRTGELFF. The CDR3 DNA reads TGCGCCAGCAGCTTGGGTTCTTTGAGGACCGGGGAGCTGTTTTTT.